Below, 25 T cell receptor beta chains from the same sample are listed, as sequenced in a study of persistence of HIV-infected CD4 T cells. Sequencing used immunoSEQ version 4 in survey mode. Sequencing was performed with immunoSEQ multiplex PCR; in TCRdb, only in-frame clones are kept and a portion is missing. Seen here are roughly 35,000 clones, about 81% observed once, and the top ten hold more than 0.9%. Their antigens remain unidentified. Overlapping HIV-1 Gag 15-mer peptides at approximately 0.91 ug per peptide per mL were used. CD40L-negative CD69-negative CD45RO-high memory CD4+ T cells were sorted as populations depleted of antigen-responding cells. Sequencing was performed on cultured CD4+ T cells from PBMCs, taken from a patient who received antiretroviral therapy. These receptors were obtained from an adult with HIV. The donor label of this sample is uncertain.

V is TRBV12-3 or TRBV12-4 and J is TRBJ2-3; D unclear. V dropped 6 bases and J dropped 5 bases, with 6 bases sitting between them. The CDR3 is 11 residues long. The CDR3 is CASSPLDTQYF. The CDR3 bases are TGTGCCAGCAGCCCCCTAGATACGCAGTATTTT.

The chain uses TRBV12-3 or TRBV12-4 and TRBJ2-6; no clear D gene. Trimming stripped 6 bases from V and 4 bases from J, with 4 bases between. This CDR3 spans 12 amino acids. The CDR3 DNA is TGTGCCAGCAGGTCCGGGGCCAACGTCCTGACTTTC. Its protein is CASRSGANVLTF.

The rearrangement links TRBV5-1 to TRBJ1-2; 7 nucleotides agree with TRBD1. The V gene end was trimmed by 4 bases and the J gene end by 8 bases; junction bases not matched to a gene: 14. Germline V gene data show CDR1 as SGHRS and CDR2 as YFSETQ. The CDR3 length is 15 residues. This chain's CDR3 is CASSVDRASVNGYTF. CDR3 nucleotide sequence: TGCGCCAGCAGCGTTGACAGGGCCTCCGTCAACGGCTACACCTTC.

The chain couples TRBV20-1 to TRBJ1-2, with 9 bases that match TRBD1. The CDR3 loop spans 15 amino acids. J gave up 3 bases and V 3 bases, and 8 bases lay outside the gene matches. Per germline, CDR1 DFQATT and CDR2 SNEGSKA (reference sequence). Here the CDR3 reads CSASLRDREYYGYTF. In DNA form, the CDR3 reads TGCAGTGCTAGTCTCCGGGACAGGGAATACTATGGCTACACCTTC.

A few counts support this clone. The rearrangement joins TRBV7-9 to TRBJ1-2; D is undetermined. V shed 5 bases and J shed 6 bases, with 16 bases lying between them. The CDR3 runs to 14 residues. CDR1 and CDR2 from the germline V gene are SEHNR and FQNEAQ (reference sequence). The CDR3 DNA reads TGTGCCAGCAGCCAACCCGGGCCCACGGATGGCTACACCTTC. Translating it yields CASSQPGPTDGYTF. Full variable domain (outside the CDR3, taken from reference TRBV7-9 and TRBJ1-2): DTGVSQNPRHKITKRGQNVTFRCDPISEHNRLYWYRQTLGQGPEFLTYFQNEAQLEKSRLLSDRFSAERPKGSFSTLEIQRTEQGDSAMYLCASSQPGPTDGYTFGSGTRLTVV.

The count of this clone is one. CDR3 in amino acids: CASSFSYTGELFF. CDR3 DNA sequence: TGTGCCAGCAGCTTTAGCTACACCGGGGAGCTGTTTTTT. The chain joins TRBV7-2 to TRBJ2-2; no definite D call. The V gene lost 3 bases and the J gene lost 3 bases, with 5 bases spanning the gap. This CDR3 comprises 13 residues. Per germline, CDR1 SGHTA and CDR2 FQGNSA.

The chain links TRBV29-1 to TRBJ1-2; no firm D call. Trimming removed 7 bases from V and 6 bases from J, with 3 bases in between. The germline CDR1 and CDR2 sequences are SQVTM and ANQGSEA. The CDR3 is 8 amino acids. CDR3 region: CSDNGYTF. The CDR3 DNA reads TGCAGCGATAATGGCTACACCTTC.

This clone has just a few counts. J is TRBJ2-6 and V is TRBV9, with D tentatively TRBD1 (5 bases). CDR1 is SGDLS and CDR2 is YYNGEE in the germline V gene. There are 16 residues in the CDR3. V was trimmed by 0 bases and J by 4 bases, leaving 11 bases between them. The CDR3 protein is CASSVASGRGANVLTF. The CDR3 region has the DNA TGTGCCAGCAGCGTAGCCTCAGGGCGCGGGGCCAACGTCCTGACTTTC.

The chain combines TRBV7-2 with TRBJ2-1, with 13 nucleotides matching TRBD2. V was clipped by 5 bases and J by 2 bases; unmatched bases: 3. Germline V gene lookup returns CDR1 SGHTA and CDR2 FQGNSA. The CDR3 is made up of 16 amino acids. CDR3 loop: CASSQTSGGPYNEQFF. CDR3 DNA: TGTGCCAGCAGCCAGACTAGCGGGGGGCCCTACAATGAGCAGTTCTTC.

The CDR3 DNA sequence: TGTGCCAGCAGCTTAGGACAGGGGCTCCACAATGAGCAGTTCTTC. It translates to CASSLGQGLHNEQFF. The chain is built from TRBV11-2 and TRBJ2-1; 8 nucleotides match TRBD1. The CDR3 is made up of 15 amino acids. The germline CDR1 and CDR2 sequences are SGHAT and FQNNGV. V was pared by 1 base and J by 5 bases, with 4 bases of the junction left unmatched.

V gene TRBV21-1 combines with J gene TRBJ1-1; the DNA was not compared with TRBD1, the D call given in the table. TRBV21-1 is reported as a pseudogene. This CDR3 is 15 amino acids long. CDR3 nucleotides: TGTGCCAGCACCGCGTCCGGGACAGCGAACACTGAAGCTTTCTTT. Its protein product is CASTASGTANTEAFF.

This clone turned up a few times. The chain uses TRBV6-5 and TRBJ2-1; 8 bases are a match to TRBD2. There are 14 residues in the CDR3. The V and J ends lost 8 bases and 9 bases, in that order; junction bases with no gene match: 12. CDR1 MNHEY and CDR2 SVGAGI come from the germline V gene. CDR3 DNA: TGTGCCAGCCGGGAGTCGGGGGGGCCGTCTGAGCAGTTCTTC. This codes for CASRESGGPSEQFF.

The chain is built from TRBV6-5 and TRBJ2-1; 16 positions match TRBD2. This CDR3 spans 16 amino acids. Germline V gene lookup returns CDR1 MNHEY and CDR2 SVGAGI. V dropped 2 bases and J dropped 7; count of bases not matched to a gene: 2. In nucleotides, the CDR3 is TGTGCCAGCAGTTACGGGACTAGCGGGGGGGATAATGAGCAGTTCTTC. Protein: CASSYGTSGGDNEQFF.

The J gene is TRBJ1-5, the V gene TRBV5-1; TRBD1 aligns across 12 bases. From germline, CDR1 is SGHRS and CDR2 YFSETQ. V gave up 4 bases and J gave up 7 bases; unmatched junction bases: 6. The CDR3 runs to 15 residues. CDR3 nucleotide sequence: TGCGCCAGCAGCCCGGGACAGGGGGCGGGACAGCCCCAGCATTTT. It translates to CASSPGQGAGQPQHF.

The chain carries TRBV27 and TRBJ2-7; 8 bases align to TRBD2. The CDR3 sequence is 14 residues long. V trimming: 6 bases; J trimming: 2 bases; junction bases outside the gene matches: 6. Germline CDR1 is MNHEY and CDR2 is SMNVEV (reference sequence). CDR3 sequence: CASRERGTTYEQYF. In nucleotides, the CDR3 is TGTGCCAGCAGGGAGCGGGGGACCACCTACGAGCAGTACTTC.

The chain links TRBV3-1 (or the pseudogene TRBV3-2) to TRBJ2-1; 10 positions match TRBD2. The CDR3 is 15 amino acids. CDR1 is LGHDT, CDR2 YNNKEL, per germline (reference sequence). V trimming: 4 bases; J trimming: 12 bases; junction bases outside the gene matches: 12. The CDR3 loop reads CASSRTSGVPEGQFF. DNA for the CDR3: TGTGCCAGCAGCCGCACTAGCGGGGTACCCGAGGGGCAGTTCTTC.

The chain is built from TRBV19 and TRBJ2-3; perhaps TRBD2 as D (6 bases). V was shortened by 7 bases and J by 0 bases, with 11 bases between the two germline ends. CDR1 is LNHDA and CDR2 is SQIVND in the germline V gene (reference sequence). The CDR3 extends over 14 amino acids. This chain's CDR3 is CASKIAVSTDTQYF. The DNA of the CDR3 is TGTGCCAGTAAAATAGCGGTCAGCACAGATACGCAGTATTTT.

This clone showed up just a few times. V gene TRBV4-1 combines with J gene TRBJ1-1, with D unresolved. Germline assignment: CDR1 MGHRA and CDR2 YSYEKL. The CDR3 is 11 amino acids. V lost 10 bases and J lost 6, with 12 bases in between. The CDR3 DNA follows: TGCGCCACCCTCCTAGGCCCTGAAGCTTTCTTT. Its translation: CATLLGPEAFF.

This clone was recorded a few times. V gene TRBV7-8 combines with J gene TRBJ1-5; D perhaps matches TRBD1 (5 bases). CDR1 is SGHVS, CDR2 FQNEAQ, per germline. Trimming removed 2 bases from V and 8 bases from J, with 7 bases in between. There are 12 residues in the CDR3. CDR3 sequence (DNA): TGTGCCAGCAGCTTACTGGGGGAGCCCCAGCATTTT. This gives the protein CASSLLGEPQHF.

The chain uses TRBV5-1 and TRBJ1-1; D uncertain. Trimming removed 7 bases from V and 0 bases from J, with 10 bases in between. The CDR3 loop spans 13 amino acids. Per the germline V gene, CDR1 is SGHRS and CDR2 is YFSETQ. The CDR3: CASGREMNTEAFF. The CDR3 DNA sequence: TGCGCCAGCGGAAGGGAGATGAACACTGAAGCTTTCTTT.

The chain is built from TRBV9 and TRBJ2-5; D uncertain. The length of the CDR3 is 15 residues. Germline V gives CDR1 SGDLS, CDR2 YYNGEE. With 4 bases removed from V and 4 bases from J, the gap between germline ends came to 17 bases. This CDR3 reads CASSPRIGSGETQYF. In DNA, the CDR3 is TGTGCCAGCAGCCCTAGAATAGGGTCGGGAGAGACCCAGTACTTC. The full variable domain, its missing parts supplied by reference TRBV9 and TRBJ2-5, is DSGVTQTPKHLITATGQRVTLRCSPRSGDLSVYWYQQSLDQGLQFLIQYYNGEERAKGNILERFSAQQFPDLHSELNLSSLELGDSALYFCASSPRIGSGETQYFGPGTRLLVL.

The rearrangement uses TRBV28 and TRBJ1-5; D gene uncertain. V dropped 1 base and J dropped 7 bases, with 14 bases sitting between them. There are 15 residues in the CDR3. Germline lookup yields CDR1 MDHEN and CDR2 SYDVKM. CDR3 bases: TGTGCCAGCAGTTTATATGGTGTCAGCCGCCAGCCCCAGCATTTT. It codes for CASSLYGVSRQPQHF.

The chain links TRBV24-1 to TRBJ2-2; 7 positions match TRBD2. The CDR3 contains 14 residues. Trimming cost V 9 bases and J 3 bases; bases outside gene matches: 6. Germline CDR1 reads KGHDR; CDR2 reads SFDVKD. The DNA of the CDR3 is TGTGCCACCGGGGGGGAGTTCGACACCGGGGAGCTGTTTTTT. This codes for CATGGEFDTGELFF.

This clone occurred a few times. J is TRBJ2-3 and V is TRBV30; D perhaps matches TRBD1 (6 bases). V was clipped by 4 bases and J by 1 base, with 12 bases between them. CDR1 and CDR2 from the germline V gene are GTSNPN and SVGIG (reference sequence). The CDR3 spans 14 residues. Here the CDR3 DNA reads TGTGCCTGGAAGTTAAACAGGGGCACAGATACGCAGTATTTT. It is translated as CAWKLNRGTDTQYF.

In nucleotides, the CDR3 is TGTGCCAGTAGTATAGGCTCGGGGGGAAAGTCGGCCAACGTCCTGACTTTC. Protein: CASSIGSGGKSANVLTF. This chain uses TRBV19 with TRBJ2-6; 7 bases fit TRBD2. The CDR3 spans 17 residues. The ends lost 1 base at V and 6 bases at J; junction bases unmatched: 9. Germline CDR1 reads LNHDA; CDR2 reads SQIVND (reference sequence).